By share, the clone carrying this T cell receptor (beta chain) counts as medium-sized. Antigen unknown. Every molecule of TCR cDNA had its own unique molecular identifier. TCRdb re-analysed the 5' RACE reads in MiXCR, keeping a single row per CDR3 protein. Of fewer than 4,500 distinct CDR3 sequences in the sample, approximately 8.9% were seen once. The data were taken from a study of spatial heterogeneity in lung cancer. About the research overall: Detection consistently captured more beta-chain sequences than alpha-chain sequences.

Sample time point: sample taken at primary tumor resection. Extraction of whole RNA from tumor, nontumor lung or frozen PBMC preceded unsorted sequencing. There were 65 or so donors, all of them untreated patients with early-stage non-small cell lung cancer. Study-level results: Tumor TCRs that were ubiquitous and expanded showed up in blood more at resection than follow-up.

The J segment lost 5 bases and the V segment lost 8 bases, leaving 24 bases of the junction unmatched. CDR1 and CDR2 from the germline V gene are SGHTA and FQGNSA. The CDR3 loop spans 18 amino acids. The clonotype comes from a female donor with early-stage non-small cell lung cancer. Here the sequenced sample was PBMCs, taken at surgery. The gene calls are TRBV7-2 and TRBJ2-7; 7 bases align to TRBD1. The CDR3 nucleotides read TGTGCCAGCGCTCCGTGGGAACAGGGGAAAGGCTATCAGAACGAGCAGTACTTC. This codes for CASAPWEQGKGYQNEQYF.